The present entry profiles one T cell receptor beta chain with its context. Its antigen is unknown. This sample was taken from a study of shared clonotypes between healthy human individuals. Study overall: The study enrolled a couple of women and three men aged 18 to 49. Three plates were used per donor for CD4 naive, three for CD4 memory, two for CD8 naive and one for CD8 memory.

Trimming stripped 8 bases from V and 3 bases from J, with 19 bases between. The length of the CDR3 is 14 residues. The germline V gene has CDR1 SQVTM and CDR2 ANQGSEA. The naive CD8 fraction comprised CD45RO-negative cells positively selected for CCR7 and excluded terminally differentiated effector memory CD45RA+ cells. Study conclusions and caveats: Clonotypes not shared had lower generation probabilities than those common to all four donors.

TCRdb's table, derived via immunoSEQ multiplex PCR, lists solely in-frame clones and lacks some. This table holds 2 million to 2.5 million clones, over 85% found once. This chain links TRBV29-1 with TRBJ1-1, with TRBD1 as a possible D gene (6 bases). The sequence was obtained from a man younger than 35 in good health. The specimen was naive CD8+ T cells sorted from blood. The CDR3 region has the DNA TGCAGCCACCACGGAGGGGGAGCTTACACTGAAGCTTTCTTT. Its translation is CSHHGGGAYTEAFF. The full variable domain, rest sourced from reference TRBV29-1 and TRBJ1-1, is SAVISQKPSRDICQRGTSLTIQCQVDSQVTMMFWYRQQPGQSLTLIATANQGSEATYESGFVIDKFPISRPNLTFSTLTVSNMSPEDSSIYLCSHHGGGAYTEAFFGQGTRLTVV.